The clone carrying this T cell receptor (beta chain) was seen just once. Stated treatment: 15 to 20 received Ad26.COV2.S at low or high dose, single or two shots; about five received placebo; per-sample allocation not given. Sampling was done on day 63 after the first vaccine or placebo injection. This sample is part of a study of Ad26.COV2.S vaccination and SARS-CoV-2 variants. Assay used: immunoSEQ multiplex PCR; TCRdb lists only in-frame clones, some missing. Here the sample spans some 270,000 clones, around 88% being singletons. The germline V gene has CDR1 SGHTA and CDR2 FQGNSA. The germline V and J ends were trimmed by 2 bases and 4 bases, with 12 bases remaining between them. The CDR3 is 15 residues long.

V gene TRBV7-2 combines with J gene TRBJ1-5, with unresolved D. The sequencing here drew on peripheral blood, taken in a trial of Ad26.COV2.S vaccine versus placebo. The TCR comes from a person between 18 and 65 years old who received the Ad26.COV2.S COVID-19 vaccine or a placebo. CDR3 DNA sequence: TGTGCCAGCAGCTTAAATTGGGGAGGAAATCAGCCCCAGCATTTT. Its protein product is CASSLNWGGNQPQHF.